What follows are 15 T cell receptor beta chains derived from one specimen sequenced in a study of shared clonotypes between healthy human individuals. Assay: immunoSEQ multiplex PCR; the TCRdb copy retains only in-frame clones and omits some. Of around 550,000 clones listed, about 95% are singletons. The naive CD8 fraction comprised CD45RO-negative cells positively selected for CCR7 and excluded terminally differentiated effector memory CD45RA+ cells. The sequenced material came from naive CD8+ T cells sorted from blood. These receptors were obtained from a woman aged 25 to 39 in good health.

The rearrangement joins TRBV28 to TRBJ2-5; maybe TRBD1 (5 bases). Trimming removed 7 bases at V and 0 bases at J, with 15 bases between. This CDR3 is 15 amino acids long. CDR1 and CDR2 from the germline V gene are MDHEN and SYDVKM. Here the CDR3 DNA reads TGTGCCAGCACCCGACTCAGGGAACACCAAGAGACCCAGTACTTC. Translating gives CASTRLREHQETQYF.

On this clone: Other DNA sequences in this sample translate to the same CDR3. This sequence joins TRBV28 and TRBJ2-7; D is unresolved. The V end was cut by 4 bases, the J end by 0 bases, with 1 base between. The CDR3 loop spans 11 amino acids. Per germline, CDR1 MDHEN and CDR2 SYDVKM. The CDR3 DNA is TGTGCCAGCAGTTACTCCTACGAGCAGTACTTC. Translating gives CASSYSYEQYF.

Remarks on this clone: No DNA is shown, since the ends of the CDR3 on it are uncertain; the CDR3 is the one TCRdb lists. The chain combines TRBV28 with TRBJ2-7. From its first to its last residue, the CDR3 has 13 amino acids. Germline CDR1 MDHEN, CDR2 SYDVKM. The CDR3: CASSFGSGAEQYF.

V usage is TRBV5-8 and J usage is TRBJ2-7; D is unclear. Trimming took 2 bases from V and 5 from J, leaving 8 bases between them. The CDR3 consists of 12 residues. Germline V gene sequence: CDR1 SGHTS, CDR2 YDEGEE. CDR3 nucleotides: TGTGCCAGCAGCTTTCTCTTCGACGAGCAGTACTTC. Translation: CASSFLFDEQYF. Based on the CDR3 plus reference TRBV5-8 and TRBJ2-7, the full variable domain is EAGVTQSPTHLIKTRGQQATLRCSPISGHTSVYWYQQALGLGLQFLLWYDEGEERNRGNFPPRFSGRQFPNYSSELNVNALELEDSALYLCASSFLFDEQYFGPGTRLTVT.

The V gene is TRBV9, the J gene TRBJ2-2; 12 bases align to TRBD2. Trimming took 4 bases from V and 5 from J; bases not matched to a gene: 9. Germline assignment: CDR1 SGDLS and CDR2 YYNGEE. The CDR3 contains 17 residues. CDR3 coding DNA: TGTGCCAGCAGCCCCCCCGGACTAGCGGGACTGACCGGGGAGCTGTTTTTT. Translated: CASSPPGLAGLTGELFF.

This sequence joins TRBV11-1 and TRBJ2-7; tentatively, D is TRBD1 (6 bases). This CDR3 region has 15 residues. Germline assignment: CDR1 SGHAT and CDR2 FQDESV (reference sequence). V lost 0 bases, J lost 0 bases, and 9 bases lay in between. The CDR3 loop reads CASSLAGTFSYEQYF. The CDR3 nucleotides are TGTGCCAGCAGCTTAGCGGGGACATTCTCCTACGAGCAGTACTTC.

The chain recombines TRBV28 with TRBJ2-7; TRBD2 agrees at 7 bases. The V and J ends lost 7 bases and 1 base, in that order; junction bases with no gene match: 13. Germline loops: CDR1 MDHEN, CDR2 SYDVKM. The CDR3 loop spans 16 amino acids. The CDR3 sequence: CASTTPPVGGSYEQYF. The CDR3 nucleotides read TGTGCCAGCACTACCCCCCCGGTGGGAGGGTCCTACGAGCAGTACTTC.

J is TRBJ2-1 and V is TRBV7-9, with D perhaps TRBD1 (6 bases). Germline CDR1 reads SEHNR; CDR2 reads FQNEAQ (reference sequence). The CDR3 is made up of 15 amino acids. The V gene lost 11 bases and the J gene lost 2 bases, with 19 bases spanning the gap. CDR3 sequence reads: CAGVRQEPTYNEQFF. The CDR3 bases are TGTGCCGGAGTAAGACAGGAGCCCACCTACAATGAGCAGTTCTTC. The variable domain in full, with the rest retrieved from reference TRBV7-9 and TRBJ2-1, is DTGVSQNPRHKITKRGQNVTFRCDPISEHNRLYWYRQTLGQGPEFLTYFQNEAQLEKSRLLSDRFSAERPKGSFSTLEIQRTEQGDSAMYLCAGVRQEPTYNEQFFGPGTRLTVL.

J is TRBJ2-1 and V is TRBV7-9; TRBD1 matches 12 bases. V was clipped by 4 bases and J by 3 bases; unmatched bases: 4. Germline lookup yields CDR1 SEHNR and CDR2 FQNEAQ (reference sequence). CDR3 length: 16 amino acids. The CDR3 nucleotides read TGTGCCAGCAGCTCCTGGGACAGGGGGCACTACAATGAGCAGTTCTTC. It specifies CASSSWDRGHYNEQFF.

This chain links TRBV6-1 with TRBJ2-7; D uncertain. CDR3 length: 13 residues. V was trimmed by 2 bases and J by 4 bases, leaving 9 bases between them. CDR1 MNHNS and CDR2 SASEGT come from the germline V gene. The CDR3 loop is CASSESGSYEQYF. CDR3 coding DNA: TGTGCCAGCAGTGAAAGTGGTAGTTACGAGCAGTACTTC.

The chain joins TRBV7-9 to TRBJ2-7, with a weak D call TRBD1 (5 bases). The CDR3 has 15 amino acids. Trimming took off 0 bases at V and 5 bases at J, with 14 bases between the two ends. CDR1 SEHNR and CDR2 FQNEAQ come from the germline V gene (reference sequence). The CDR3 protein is CASSLAQGSLHEQYF. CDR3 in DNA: TGTGCCAGCAGCTTAGCTCAGGGTAGTTTACACGAGCAGTACTTC.

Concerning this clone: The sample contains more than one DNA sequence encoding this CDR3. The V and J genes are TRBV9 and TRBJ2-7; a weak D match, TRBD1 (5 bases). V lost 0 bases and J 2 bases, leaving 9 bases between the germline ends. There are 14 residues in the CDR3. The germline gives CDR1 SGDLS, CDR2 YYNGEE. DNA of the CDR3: TGTGCCAGCAGCGTAGAGGCAGGGACCTACGAGCAGTACTTC. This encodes CASSVEAGTYEQYF.

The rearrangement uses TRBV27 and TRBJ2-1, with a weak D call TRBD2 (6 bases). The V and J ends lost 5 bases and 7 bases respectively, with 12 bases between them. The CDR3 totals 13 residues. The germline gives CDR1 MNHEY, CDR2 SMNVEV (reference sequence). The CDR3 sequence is CASSPRLGNEQFF. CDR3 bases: TGTGCCAGCAGTCCCCGACTAGGAAATGAGCAGTTCTTC.

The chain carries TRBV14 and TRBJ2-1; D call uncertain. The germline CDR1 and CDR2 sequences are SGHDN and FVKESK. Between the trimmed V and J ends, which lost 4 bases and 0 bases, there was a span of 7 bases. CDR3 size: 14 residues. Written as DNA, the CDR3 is TGTGCCAGCAGCCGAGATGTCTCCTACAATGAGCAGTTCTTC. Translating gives CASSRDVSYNEQFF.

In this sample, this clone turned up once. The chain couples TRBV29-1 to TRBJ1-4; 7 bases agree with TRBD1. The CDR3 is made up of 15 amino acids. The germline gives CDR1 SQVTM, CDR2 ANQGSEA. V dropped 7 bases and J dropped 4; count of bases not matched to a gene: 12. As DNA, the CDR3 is TGCAGCGCGATACCTACAGGGGCAAGTAATGAAAAACTGTTTTTT. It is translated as CSAIPTGASNEKLFF.